These 20 T cell receptor beta chains were sequenced from one sample in a study of CD8 T cells in ankylosing spondylitis. Regarding the study as a whole: Several highly homologous variants formed a TCR beta motif that appeared characteristic of ankylosing spondylitis blood.

For these TCRs, the target antigens are not known. TCRdb analysed the 5' RACE reads with MiXCR anew, one entry per CDR3 protein. The profile shows fewer than 550,000 distinct CDR3 sequences, about 5.2% of them singletons. The specimen sequenced was blood, either unsorted or a sorted T cell fraction (not recorded which). Receptors originate from a male donor with ankylosing spondylitis.

This clonotype came up many times. The chain carries TRBV4-3 and TRBJ2-5, with 10 bases fitting TRBD1. The CDR3 extends over 17 amino acids. The V and J ends lost 2 bases and 4 bases, in that order; junction bases with no gene match: 10. Germline V gene lookup returns CDR1 LGHNA and CDR2 YSLEER. CDR3 DNA: TGCGCCAGCAGCCAACACCTGGGCCGGACAGGGGGAGAGACCCAGTACTTC. This codes for CASSQHLGRTGGETQYF.

This clonotype was found many times. The chain recombines TRBV27 with TRBJ2-7, with 7 bases matching TRBD1. Germline V gene lookup returns CDR1 MNHEY and CDR2 SMNVEV (reference sequence). V lost 5 bases and J lost 3; bases outside the gene matches: 4. CDR3 length equals 13 residues. Here the CDR3 reads CASSIRQGYEQYF. As DNA, the CDR3 is TGTGCCAGCAGTATCCGACAGGGCTACGAGCAGTACTTC.

This clonotype has a handful of counts. V usage is TRBV6-2 or TRBV6-3 and J usage is TRBJ2-6; D is ambiguous. This CDR3 has 13 residues. V was trimmed by 2 bases and J by 4 bases, leaving 3 bases between them. Germline V gene lookup returns CDR1 MNHEY and CDR2 SVGEGT. The DNA of the CDR3 is TGTGCCAGCAGTTACGAAGGGGCCAACGTCCTGACTTTC. This sequence encodes CASSYEGANVLTF.

This clonotype was seen more than once but under ten times. The chain uses TRBV12-3 or TRBV12-4 and TRBJ2-6, with 14 bases that match TRBD2. The CDR3 totals 18 residues. J was trimmed by 3 bases and V by 6 bases; bases with no gene match: 7. This chain's CDR3 is CASSGTSGRGSGANVLTF. The DNA for the CDR3 is TGTGCCAGCAGCGGGACTAGCGGGAGAGGTAGTGGGGCCAACGTCCTGACTTTC.

This clonotype was observed at least ten times. This sequence joins TRBV5-4 and TRBJ2-1, with 9 bases matching TRBD2. This CDR3 has 15 residues. Unmatched junction bases numbered 5, after V lost 0 bases and J lost 7 bases. The V gene's germline CDR1 is SGHNT and CDR2 YYREEE (reference sequence). The CDR3 nucleotides read TGTGCCAGCAGCTTGGGGCGGGGGGGCCTAAATGAGCAGTTCTTC. Translation gives CASSLGRGGLNEQFF.

This clonotype was recorded many times. J is TRBJ2-1 and V is TRBV20-1, with D perhaps matching TRBD1 (5 bases). Trimming took off 6 bases at V and 0 bases at J, with 12 bases between the two ends. The CDR3 consists of 14 residues. Germline CDR1 and CDR2: DFQATT and SNEGSKA (reference sequence). CDR3 residues: CSARKGISYNEQFF. In DNA form, the CDR3 reads TGCAGTGCCCGAAAGGGGATCTCCTACAATGAGCAGTTCTTC.

This clonotype was counted ten times or more. J is TRBJ1-2 and V is TRBV29-1; no definite D call. Trimming removed 3 bases at V and 5 bases at J, with 4 bases between. Germline-derived CDR1 and CDR2 are SQVTM and ANQGSEA. This CDR3 is 10 amino acids long. CDR3 region: CSVDSYGYTF. The CDR3 coding sequence is TGCAGCGTTGACTCGTATGGCTACACCTTC.

This clonotype appeared many times. The chain uses TRBV7-6 and TRBJ2-7; no clear D. CDR3 size: 14 residues. The ends were cut back, 5 bases at V and 2 bases at J, with 13 bases in the middle. Germline V gene sequence: CDR1 SGHVS, CDR2 FNYEAQ. CDR3 sequence (DNA): TGTGCCAGCAGCCCGGTTGTGGCAGCCTACGAGCAGTACTTC. It codes for CASSPVVAAYEQYF.

This clonotype was detected many times. V is TRBV20-1 and J is TRBJ2-7, with TRBD1 identical over 7 bases. The germline V gene has CDR1 DFQATT and CDR2 SNEGSKA (reference sequence). This CDR3 contains 15 residues. The V segment lost 1 base and the J segment 2 bases; nucleotides outside the gene matches: 8. In nucleotides, the CDR3 is TGCAGTGCTAGAGGGCTACAGGGGCGTACCTACGAGCAGTACTTC. Encoded protein: CSARGLQGRTYEQYF.

This clonotype was observed many times. At one of its ends the junction is not consistent with the germline gene, which may arise from a read error. This chain joins TRBV18 and TRBJ1-1, with a possible D match to TRBD1 (6 bases). The CDR3 spans 13 residues. In germline, CDR1 is KGHSH, CDR2 LQKENI. CDR3 residues: CASSPDRNAEAFF. For the CDR3, the DNA is TGTGCCAGCTCACCAGACAGGAACGCTGAAGCTTTCTTT. Together with reference TRBV18 and TRBJ1-1, the CDR3 gives the full variable domain: NAGVMQNPRHLVRRRGQEARLRCSPMKGHSHVYWYRQLPEEGLKFMVYLQKENIIDESGMPKERFSAEFPKEGPSILRIQQVVRGDSAAYFCASSPDRNAEAFFGQGTRLTVV.

J is TRBJ2-1 and V is TRBV18; possible D gene TRBD2, 5 bases. The CDR3 is 15 amino acids. Germline V gene data show CDR1 as KGHSH and CDR2 as LQKENI. Trimming took 1 base from V and 4 from J, leaving 11 bases between them. This CDR3 reads CASSPQVGEYNEQFF. The CDR3 bases are TGTGCCAGCTCACCACAAGTCGGGGAATACAATGAGCAGTTCTTC. Drawing the rest from reference TRBV18 and TRBJ2-1, the complete variable domain is NAGVMQNPRHLVRRRGQEARLRCSPMKGHSHVYWYRQLPEEGLKFMVYLQKENIIDESGMPKERFSAEFPKEGPSILRIQQVVRGDSAAYFCASSPQVGEYNEQFFGPGTRLTVL.

This clonotype appeared many times. The V gene is TRBV24-1, the J gene TRBJ2-6, with D unresolved. CDR1 and CDR2 (germline): KGHDR, SFDVKD. Deletions cut 9 bases from V and 0 bases from J, with 5 bases between. The CDR3 has 13 amino acids. CDR3 region: CATSHSGANVLTF. The CDR3 DNA is TGTGCCACCTCCCACTCTGGGGCCAACGTCCTGACTTTC.

In this sample, this clonotype turned up many times. The rearrangement joins TRBV7-9 to TRBJ1-6; D is ambiguous. The CDR3 length is 14 residues. V lost 6 bases and J lost 7, with 13 bases in between. CDR1 is SEHNR and CDR2 is FQNEAQ in the germline V gene (reference sequence). This CDR3 reads CASRGDPGNSPLHF. In DNA form, the CDR3 reads TGTGCCAGCAGAGGAGATCCGGGAAATTCACCCCTCCACTTT.

This clonotype showed up many times. V usage is TRBV5-1 and J usage is TRBJ2-4, with 7 positions matching TRBD1. The germline V gene has CDR1 SGHRS and CDR2 YFSETQ. The CDR3 is made up of 16 amino acids. The V and J ends lost 4 bases and 8 bases, in that order; junction bases with no gene match: 15. CDR3 amino acids: CASSVGQRGGMYIQYF. CDR3 nucleotide sequence: TGCGCCAGCAGCGTGGGACAGCGAGGTGGGATGTACATTCAGTACTTC.

The sample holds a few counts of this clonotype. The genes are TRBV20-1 and TRBJ2-4, with D possibly TRBD1 on 5 matching bases. The V end lost 1 base, the J end lost 8 bases, and 24 bases lay between the germline ends. CDR1 is DFQATT, CDR2 SNEGSKA, per germline (reference sequence). The CDR3 is 17 amino acids. The CDR3 spells CSARVRQSVKSLYIQYF. The CDR3 DNA is TGCAGTGCTAGAGTCCGACAGAGCGTAAAGAGCCTATACATTCAGTACTTC.

The chain is built from TRBV20-1 and TRBJ2-7; D ambiguous. Trimming took 1 base from V and 12 from J, leaving 19 bases between them. Germline V CDR1 and CDR2: DFQATT, SNEGSKA (reference sequence). The CDR3 totals 13 residues. CDR3 bases: TGCAGTGCTAGAGGACCCTCCATGGTATGGGGGTACTTC. Translating gives CSARGPSMVWGYF.

This clonotype was picked up many times. CDR3 bases: TGCGCCAGCAGCCAAGATGCGGGACAGGGCAATTCACCCCTCCACTTT. The encoded protein is CASSQDAGQGNSPLHF. The chain employs TRBV4-3 and TRBJ1-6, with 9 bases identical to TRBD1. This CDR3 comprises 16 residues. Germline CDR1 is LGHNA and CDR2 is YSLEER. The trim removed 0 bases at V and 7 bases at J, leaving 4 bases unmatched.

This clonotype came up many times. The gene calls are TRBV27 and TRBJ2-7; 10 nucleotides align to TRBD2. The CDR3 extends over 16 amino acids. In germline, CDR1 is MNHEY, CDR2 SMNVEV (reference sequence). After removal of 5 bases from V and 3 bases from J, the junction contained 10 bases not matched to a gene. Here the CDR3 reads CASSVAGGSTRYEQYF. The CDR3 region has the DNA TGTGCCAGCAGTGTAGCGGGAGGATCAACCCGCTACGAGCAGTACTTC.

This clonotype has ten or more counts. The rearrangement links TRBV7-2 to TRBJ2-7, with D uncertain. This CDR3 region has 14 residues. Germline V lookup: CDR1 SGHTA, CDR2 FQGNSA. Trimming took 1 base from V and 6 from J, leaving 13 bases between them. In DNA form, the CDR3 reads TGTGCCAGCAGCTTAGTTCCACATCGGGCCGAGCAGTACTTC. This encodes CASSLVPHRAEQYF.

This chain links TRBV24-1 with TRBJ2-3, with 7 bases fitting TRBD2. The CDR3 extends over 15 amino acids. From germline, CDR1 is KGHDR and CDR2 SFDVKD. The V segment lost 4 bases and the J segment 4 bases; nucleotides outside the gene matches: 7. The CDR3 protein is CATSDRTRSPDTQYF. CDR3 nucleotides: TGTGCCACCAGTGACCGGACTAGGAGCCCAGATACGCAGTATTTT.